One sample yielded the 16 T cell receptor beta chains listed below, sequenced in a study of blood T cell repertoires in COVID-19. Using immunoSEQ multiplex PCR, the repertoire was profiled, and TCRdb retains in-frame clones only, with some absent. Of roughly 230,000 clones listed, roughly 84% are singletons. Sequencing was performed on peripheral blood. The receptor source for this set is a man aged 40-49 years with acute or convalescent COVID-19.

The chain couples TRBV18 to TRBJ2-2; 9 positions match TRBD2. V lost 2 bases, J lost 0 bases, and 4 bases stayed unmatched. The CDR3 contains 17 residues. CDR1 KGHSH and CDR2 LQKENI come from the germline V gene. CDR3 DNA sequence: TGTGCCAGCTCACCAGCTAGCGGGGCCACGAACACCGGGGAGCTGTTTTTT. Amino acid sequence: CASSPASGATNTGELFF.

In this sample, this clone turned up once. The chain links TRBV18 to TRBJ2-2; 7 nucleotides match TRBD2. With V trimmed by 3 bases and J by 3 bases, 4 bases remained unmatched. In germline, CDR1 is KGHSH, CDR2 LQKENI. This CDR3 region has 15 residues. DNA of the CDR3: TGTGCCAGCTCACCCAGGGAGGGAGACACCGGGGAGCTGTTTTTT. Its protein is CASSPREGDTGELFF.

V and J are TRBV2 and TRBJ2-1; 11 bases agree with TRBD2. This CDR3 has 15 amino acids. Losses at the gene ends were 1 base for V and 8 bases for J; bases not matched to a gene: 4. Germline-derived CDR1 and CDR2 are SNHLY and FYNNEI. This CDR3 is CASSEVVAGGHEQFF. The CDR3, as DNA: TGTGCCAGCAGTGAAGTAGTAGCGGGGGGGCATGAGCAGTTCTTC.

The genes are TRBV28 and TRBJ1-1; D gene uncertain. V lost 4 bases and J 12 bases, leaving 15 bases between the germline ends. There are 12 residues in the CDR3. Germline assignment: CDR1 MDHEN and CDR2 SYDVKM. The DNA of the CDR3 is TGTGCCAGCAGTTCCCCAGATAGGAGGCCTTTCTTT. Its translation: CASSSPDRRPFF.

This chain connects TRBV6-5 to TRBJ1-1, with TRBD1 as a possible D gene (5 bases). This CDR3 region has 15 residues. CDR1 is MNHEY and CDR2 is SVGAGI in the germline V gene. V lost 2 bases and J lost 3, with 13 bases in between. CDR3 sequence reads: CASSYSPRGYTEAFF. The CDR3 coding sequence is TGTGCCAGCAGTTACAGCCCAAGGGGATACACTGAAGCTTTCTTT.

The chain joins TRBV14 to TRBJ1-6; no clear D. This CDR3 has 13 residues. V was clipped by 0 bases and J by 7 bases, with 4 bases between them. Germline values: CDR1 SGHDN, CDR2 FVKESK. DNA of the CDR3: TGTGCCAGCAGCCAAGACAGGAATTCACCCCTCCACTTT. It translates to CASSQDRNSPLHF.

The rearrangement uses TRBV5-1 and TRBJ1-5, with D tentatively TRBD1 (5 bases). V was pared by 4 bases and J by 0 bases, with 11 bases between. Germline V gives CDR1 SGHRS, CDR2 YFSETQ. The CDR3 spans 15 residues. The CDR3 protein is CASSATGDSNQPQHF. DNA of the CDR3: TGCGCCAGCAGCGCCACAGGAGATAGCAATCAGCCCCAGCATTTT.

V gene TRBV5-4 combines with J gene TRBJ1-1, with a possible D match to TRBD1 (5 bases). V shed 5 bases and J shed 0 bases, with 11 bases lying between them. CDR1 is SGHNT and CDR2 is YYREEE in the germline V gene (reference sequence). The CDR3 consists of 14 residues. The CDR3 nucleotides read TGTGCCAGCAGGGGGCCGCCGGTGAACACTGAAGCTTTCTTT. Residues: CASRGPPVNTEAFF.

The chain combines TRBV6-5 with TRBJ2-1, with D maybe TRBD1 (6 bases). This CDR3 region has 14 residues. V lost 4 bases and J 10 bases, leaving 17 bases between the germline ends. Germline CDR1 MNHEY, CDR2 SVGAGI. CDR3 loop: CASSSGAPLNEQFF. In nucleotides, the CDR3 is TGTGCCAGCAGTTCAGGGGCCCCACTAAACGAGCAGTTCTTC.

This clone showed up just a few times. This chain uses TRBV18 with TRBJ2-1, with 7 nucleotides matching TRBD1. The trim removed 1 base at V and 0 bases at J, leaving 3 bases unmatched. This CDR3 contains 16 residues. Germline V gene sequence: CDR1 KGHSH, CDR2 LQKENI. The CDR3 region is CASSPQGQSSYNEQFF. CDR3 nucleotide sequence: TGTGCCAGCTCACCACAGGGACAGAGCTCCTACAATGAGCAGTTCTTC.

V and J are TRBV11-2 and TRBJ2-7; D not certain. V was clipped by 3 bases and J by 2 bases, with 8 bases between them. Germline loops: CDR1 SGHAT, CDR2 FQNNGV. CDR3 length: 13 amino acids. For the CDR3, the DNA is TGTGCCAGCAGCTTGGGCCAGCCCTACGAGCAGTACTTC. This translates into CASSLGQPYEQYF.

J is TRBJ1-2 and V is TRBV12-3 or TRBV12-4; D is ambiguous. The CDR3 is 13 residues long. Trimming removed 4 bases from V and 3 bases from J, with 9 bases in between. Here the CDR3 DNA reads TGTGCCAGCAGTTCGAGGGAGCACTATGGCTACACCTTC. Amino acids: CASSSREHYGYTF.

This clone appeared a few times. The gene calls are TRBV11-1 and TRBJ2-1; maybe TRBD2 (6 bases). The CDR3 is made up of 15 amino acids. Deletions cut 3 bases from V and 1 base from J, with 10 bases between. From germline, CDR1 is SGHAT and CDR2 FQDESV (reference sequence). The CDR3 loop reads CASSFRGNSYNEQFF. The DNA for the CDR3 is TGTGCCAGCAGCTTTCGGGGGAATTCCTACAATGAGCAGTTCTTC.

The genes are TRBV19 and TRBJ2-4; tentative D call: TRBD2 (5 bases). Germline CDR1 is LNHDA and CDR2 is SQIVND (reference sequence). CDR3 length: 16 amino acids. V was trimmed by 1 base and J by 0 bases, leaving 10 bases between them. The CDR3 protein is CASSIVPAGAKNIQYF. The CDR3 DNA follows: TGTGCCAGTAGTATAGTACCGGCGGGAGCCAAAAACATTCAGTACTTC.

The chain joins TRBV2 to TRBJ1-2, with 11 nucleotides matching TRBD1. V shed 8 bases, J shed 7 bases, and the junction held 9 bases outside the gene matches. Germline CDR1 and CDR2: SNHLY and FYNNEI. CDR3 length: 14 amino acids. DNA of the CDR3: TGTGCCAGCCGTCCTGAGGGACAGGGGGGTGGCTACACCTTC. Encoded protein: CASRPEGQGGGYTF.

The CDR3 bases are TGCGCCAGCAGTTATGCGGGACAGAATAATTCACCCCTCCACTTT. As protein: CASSYAGQNNSPLHF. The rearrangement uses TRBV5-1 and TRBJ1-6, with TRBD1 identical over 7 bases. The CDR3 is made up of 15 amino acids. The V segment lost 5 bases and the J segment 5 bases; nucleotides outside the gene matches: 7. CDR1 is SGHRS and CDR2 is YFSETQ in the germline V gene.